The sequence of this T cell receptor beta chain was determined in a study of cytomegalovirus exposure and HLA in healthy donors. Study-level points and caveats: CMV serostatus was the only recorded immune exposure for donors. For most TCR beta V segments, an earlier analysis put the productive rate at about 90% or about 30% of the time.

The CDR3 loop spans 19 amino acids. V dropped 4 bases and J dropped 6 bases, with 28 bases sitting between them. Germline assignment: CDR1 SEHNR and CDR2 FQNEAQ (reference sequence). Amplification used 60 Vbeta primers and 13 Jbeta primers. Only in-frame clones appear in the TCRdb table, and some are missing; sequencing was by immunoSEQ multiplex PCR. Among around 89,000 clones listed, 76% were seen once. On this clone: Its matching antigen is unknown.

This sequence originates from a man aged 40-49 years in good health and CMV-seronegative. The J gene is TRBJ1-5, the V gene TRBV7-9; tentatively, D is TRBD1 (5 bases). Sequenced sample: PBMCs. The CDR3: CASSSSKPASDYTGQPQHF. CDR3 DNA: TGTGCCAGCAGCTCCTCAAAGCCAGCCTCGGATTACACAGGTCAGCCCCAGCATTTT. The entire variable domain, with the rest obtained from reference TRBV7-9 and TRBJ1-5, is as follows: DTGVSQNPRHKITKRGQNVTFRCDPISEHNRLYWYRQTLGQGPEFLTYFQNEAQLEKSRLLSDRFSAERPKGSFSTLEIQRTEQGDSAMYLCASSSSKPASDYTGQPQHFGDGTRLSIL.